Following are 2 T cell receptor beta chains from one sample sequenced in a study of blood T cell repertoires in COVID-19. The method was immunoSEQ multiplex PCR; TCRdb's version includes in-frame clones alone and lacks a portion of them. Among about 180,000 clones listed, approximately 88% were seen once. Sequences were obtained from peripheral blood. Every receptor here comes from a woman in her twenties or thirties with acute or convalescent COVID-19.

This clone was counted a single time. V is TRBV5-8 and J is TRBJ2-3; D gene uncertain. V shed 1 base and J shed 0 bases, with 15 bases lying between them. This CDR3 is built from 17 residues. Germline V gene sequence: CDR1 SGHTS, CDR2 YDEGEE. As DNA, the CDR3 is TGTGCCAGCAGCTTGCGATACGACTTACTTAGCACAGATACGCAGTATTTT. Amino acid sequence: CASSLRYDLLSTDTQYF.

This sequence joins TRBV7-9 and TRBJ1-2; no clear D gene. CDR3 length equals 13 residues. Germline V lookup: CDR1 SEHNR, CDR2 FQNEAQ (reference sequence). The germline V and J ends were trimmed by 2 bases and 8 bases, with 12 bases remaining between them. The CDR3 coding sequence is TGTGCCAGCAGCTTATGGGCAGATCGGGGCTACACCTTC. Translated: CASSLWADRGYTF. Complete variable domain (other parts from reference TRBV7-9 and TRBJ1-2): DTGVSQNPRHKITKRGQNVTFRCDPISEHNRLYWYRQTLGQGPEFLTYFQNEAQLEKSRLLSDRFSAERPKGSFSTLEIQRTEQGDSAMYLCASSLWADRGYTFGSGTRLTVV.